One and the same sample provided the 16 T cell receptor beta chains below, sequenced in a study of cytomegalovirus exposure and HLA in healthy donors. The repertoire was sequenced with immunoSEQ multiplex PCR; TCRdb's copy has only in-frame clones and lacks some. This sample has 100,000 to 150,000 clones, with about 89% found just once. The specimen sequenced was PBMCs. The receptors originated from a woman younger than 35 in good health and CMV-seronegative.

CDR3 in DNA: TGTGCCAGCAGCCAAGTTCCGGGAGTCGGGTACTACGAGCAGTACTTC. It specifies CASSQVPGVGYYEQYF. This chain connects TRBV14 to TRBJ2-7, with D maybe TRBD2 (6 bases). CDR1 is SGHDN and CDR2 is FVKESK in the germline V gene. V was pared by 1 base and J by 3 bases, with 16 bases between. The CDR3 runs 16 residues.

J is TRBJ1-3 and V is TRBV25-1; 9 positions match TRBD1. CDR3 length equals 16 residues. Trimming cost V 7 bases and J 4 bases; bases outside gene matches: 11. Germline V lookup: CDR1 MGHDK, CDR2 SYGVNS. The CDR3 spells CASTEGGTGYGNTIYF. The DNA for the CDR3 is TGTGCCAGCACCGAAGGTGGGACAGGGTACGGAAACACCATATATTTT.

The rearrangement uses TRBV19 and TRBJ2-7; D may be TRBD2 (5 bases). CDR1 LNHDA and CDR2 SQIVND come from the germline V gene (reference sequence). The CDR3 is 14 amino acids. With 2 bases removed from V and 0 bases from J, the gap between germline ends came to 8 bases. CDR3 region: CASSINGISYEQYF. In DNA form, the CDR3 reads TGTGCCAGTAGTATAAACGGGATCTCCTACGAGCAGTACTTC. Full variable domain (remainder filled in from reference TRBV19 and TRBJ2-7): DGGITQSPKYLFRKEGQNVTLSCEQNLNHDAMYWYRQDPGQGLRLIYYSQIVNDFQKGDIAEGYSVSREKKESFPLTVTSAQKNPTAFYLCASSINGISYEQYFGPGTRLTVT.

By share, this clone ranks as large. CDR3 sequence reads: CASSGTGTSAEKLFF. CDR3 in DNA: TGTGCCAGCAGCGGAACAGGGACCTCAGCGGAAAAACTGTTTTTT. This chain uses TRBV7-9 with TRBJ1-4, with D tentatively TRBD1 (6 bases). V was cut by 5 bases and J by 8 bases, with 18 bases left in between. Germline V gene data show CDR1 as SEHNR and CDR2 as FQNEAQ (reference sequence). There are 15 residues in the CDR3.

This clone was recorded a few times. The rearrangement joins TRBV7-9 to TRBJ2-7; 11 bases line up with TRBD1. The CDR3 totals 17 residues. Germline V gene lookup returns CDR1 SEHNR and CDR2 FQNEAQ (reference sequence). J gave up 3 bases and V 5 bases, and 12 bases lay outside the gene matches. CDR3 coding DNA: TGTGCCAGCAGCACAATCGGGACAGGGGGAATTATCTACGAGCAGTACTTC. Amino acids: CASSTIGTGGIIYEQYF.

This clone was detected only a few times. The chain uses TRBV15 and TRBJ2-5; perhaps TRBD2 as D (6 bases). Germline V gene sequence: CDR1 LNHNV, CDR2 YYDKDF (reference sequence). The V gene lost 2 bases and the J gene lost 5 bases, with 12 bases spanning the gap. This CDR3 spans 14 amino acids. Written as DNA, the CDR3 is TGTGCCACCAGCAGATACAGACTAGGGGAGACCCAGTACTTC. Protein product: CATSRYRLGETQYF.

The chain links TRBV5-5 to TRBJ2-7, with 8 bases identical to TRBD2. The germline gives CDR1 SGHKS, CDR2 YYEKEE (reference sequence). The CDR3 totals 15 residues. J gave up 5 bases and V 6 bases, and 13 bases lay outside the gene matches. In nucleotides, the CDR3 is TGTGCCAGCATCCAGACTAGCGCGGGGATTAACGAGCAGTACTTC. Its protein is CASIQTSAGINEQYF.

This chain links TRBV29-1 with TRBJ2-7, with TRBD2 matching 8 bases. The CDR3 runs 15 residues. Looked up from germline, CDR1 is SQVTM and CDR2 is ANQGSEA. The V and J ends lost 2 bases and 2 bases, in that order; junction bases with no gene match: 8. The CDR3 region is CSVELRGGVPYEQYF. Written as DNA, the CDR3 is TGCAGCGTTGAACTTCGGGGGGGGGTCCCCTACGAGCAGTACTTC.

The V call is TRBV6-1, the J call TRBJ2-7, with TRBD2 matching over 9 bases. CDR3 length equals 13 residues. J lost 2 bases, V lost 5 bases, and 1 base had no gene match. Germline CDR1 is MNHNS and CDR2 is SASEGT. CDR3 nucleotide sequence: TGTGCCAGCAGTAGCGGGAGGACCTACGAGCAGTACTTC. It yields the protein CASSSGRTYEQYF.

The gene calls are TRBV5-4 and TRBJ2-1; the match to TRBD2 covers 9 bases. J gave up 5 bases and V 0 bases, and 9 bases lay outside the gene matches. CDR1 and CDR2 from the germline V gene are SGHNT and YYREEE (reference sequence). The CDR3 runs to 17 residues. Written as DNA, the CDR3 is TGTGCCAGCAGCTTGGCCATATTAGCGGGAGAGGACAATGAGCAGTTCTTC. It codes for CASSLAILAGEDNEQFF.

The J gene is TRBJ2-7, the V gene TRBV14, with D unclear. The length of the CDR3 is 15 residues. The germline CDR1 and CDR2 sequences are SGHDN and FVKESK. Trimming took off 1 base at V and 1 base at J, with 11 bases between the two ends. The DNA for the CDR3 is TGTGCCAGCAGCCAAGTTGCGGTGGTGTCCTACGAGCAGTACTTC. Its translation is CASSQVAVVSYEQYF.

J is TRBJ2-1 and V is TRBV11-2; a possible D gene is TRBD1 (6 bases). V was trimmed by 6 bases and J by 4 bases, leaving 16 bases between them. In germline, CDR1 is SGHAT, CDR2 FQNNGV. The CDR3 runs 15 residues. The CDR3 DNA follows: TGTGCCAGCAGGCCAGTCAGGGGATTGTACAATGAGCAGTTCTTC. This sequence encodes CASRPVRGLYNEQFF.

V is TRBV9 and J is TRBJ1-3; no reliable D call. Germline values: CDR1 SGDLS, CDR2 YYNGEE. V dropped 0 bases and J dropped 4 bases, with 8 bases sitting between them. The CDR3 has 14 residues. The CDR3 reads CASSVAQAGNTIYF. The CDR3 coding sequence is TGTGCCAGCAGCGTAGCCCAGGCCGGAAACACCATATATTTT.

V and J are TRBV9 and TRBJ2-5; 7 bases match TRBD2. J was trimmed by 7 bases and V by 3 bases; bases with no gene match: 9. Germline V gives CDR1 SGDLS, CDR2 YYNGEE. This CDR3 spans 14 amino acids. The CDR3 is CASSGGGSPPTQYF. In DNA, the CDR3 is TGTGCCAGCAGCGGAGGCGGGAGCCCCCCGACCCAGTACTTC.

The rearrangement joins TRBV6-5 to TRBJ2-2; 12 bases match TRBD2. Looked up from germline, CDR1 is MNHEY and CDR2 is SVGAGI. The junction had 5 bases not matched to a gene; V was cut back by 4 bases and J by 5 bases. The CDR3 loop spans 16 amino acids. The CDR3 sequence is CASSLLAGGLTGELFF. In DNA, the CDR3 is TGTGCCAGCAGTTTACTAGCGGGAGGTTTGACCGGGGAGCTGTTTTTT.

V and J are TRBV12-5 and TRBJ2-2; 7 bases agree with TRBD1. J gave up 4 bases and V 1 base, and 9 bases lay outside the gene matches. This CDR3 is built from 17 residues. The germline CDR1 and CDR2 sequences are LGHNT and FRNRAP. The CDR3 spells CASGLALRGRITGELFF. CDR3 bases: TGTGCTAGTGGTTTGGCCTTAAGGGGGCGCATCACCGGGGAGCTGTTTTTT.